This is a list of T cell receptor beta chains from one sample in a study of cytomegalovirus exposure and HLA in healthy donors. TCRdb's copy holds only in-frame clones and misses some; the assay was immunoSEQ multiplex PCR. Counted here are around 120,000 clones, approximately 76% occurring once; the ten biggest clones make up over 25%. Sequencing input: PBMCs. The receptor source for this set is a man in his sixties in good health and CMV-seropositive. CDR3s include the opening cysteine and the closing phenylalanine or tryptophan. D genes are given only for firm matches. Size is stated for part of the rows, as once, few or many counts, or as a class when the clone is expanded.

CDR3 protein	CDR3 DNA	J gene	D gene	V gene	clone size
CASSGQGGNTGELFF	TGTGCCAGCAGTGGACAGGGGGGGAACACCGGGGAGCTGTTTTTT	TRBJ2-2	TRBD1	TRBV2	.
CASSISGTGNEKLFF	TGTGCCAGTAGTATATCTGGGACAGGGAATGAAAAACTGTTTTTT	TRBJ1-4	TRBD1	TRBV19	.
CASSVEGTSGYEQYF	TGTGCCAGCAGCGTAGAAGGGACTAGCGGGTACGAGCAGTACTTC	TRBJ2-7	TRBD2	TRBV9	.
CASRGSGRGNTGELFF	TGTGCCAGCAGGGGCTCCGGCAGGGGGAACACCGGGGAGCTGTTTTTT	TRBJ2-2	.	TRBV27	.
CSVEDIGQPSSYNEQFF	TGCAGCGTTGAAGATATCGGACAGCCGAGCTCCTACAATGAGCAGTTCTTC	TRBJ2-1	.	TRBV29-1	.
CASSLTHRQGTYEQYF	TGTGCCAGCAGCTTGACCCACCGACAGGGGACTTACGAGCAGTACTTC	TRBJ2-7	TRBD1	TRBV13	.
CATSSRTGPLQQYF	TGTGCCACCAGCAGCAGGACAGGCCCACTTCAACAGTACTTC	TRBJ2-7	TRBD1	TRBV15	few
CASSDSSREGDGYTF	TGTGCCAGCAGTGACTCGAGTCGGGAGGGCGATGGCTACACCTTC	TRBJ1-2	.	TRBV6-4	.
CAWSVRLNQPQHF	TGTGCCTGGAGTGTGAGGCTCAATCAGCCCCAGCATTTT	TRBJ1-5	.	TRBV30	.
CASSGTVNMNTEAFF	TGTGCCAGCAGCGGGACAGTTAACATGAACACTGAAGCTTTCTTT	TRBJ1-1	TRBD1	TRBV6-5	.
CASSVRQEGSYGYTF	TGTGCCAGCAGCGTTAGGCAGGAGGGGTCGTATGGCTACACCTTC	TRBJ1-2	.	TRBV11-2	once
CASSPSVTINTEAFF	TGTGCCAGCAGCCCTAGCGTTACGATAAACACTGAAGCTTTCTTT	TRBJ1-1	.	TRBV11-2	once
CASSEGWGGLQPQHF	TGTGCCAGCAGTGAGGGGTGGGGGGGCCTTCAGCCCCAGCATTTT	TRBJ1-5	.	TRBV2	.
CATSRQFMETQYF	TGTGCCACCAGCCGACAGTTCATGGAGACCCAGTACTTC	TRBJ2-5	.	TRBV15	.
CASSPAGTGAVNEQFF	TGTGCCAGCAGCCCGGCCGGGACAGGGGCCGTCAATGAGCAGTTCTTC	TRBJ2-1	TRBD1	TRBV7-9	few
CASSSRGRERGDEQFF	TGTGCCAGCAGCTCTAGAGGGCGGGAGAGGGGCGATGAGCAGTTCTTC	TRBJ2-1	TRBD2	TRBV7-9	once
CASSTRGYEQYF	TGTGCCAGCAGTACCCGAGGCTACGAGCAGTACTTC	TRBJ2-7	.	TRBV28	.
CASSPETGGWNEQFF	TGTGCCAGCTCACCAGAAACAGGGGGTTGGAATGAGCAGTTCTTC	TRBJ2-1	TRBD1	TRBV18	.
CASSLQGAGTGELFF	TGCGCCAGCAGCTTACAGGGGGCGGGCACCGGGGAGCTGTTTTTT	TRBJ2-2	TRBD1	TRBV5-1	.
CAWSVRGQETQYF	TGTGCCTGGAGTGTCAGGGGACAAGAGACCCAGTACTTC	TRBJ2-5	.	TRBV30	.
CASSPSGGGTGELFF	TGTGCCAGCAGTCCAAGCGGGGGGGGCACCGGGGAGCTGTTTTTT	TRBJ2-2	TRBD2	TRBV28	.
CASSPYTGILTEAFF	TGTGCCAGCAGCCCGTACACCGGGATACTCACTGAAGCTTTCTTT	TRBJ1-1	.	TRBV5-8	.
CASSRQGAGTGELFF	TGTGCCAGCAGTAGACAGGGGGCGGGCACCGGGGAGCTGTTTTTT	TRBJ2-2	TRBD1	TRBV27	few
CASSLGQGRSNTEAFF	TGTGCCAGCAGCTTGGGACAGGGTAGGTCGAACACTGAAGCTTTCTTT	TRBJ1-1	TRBD1	TRBV5-4	.
CASGDEDRDQETQYF	TGTGCCAGCGGCGACGAGGACAGAGATCAAGAGACCCAGTACTTC	TRBJ2-5	.	TRBV28	few
CASSPPGRLPRGYTF	TGCGCCAGCAGCCCACCCGGTCGTCTTCCGAGGGGCTACACCTTC	TRBJ1-2	.	TRBV4-1	once
CAWGRPSGGAFEQYF	TGTGCCTGGGGCCGTCCTAGCGGGGGGGCCTTCGAGCAGTACTTC	TRBJ2-7	TRBD2	TRBV30	once
CASSLGTSGTYEQYF	TGTGCCAGCAGCCTCGGGACTAGCGGTACCTACGAGCAGTACTTC	TRBJ2-7	TRBD2	TRBV9	.
CASSLRRGRNQPQHF	TGTGCCAGCAGTCTTCGAAGGGGCCGCAATCAGCCCCAGCATTTT	TRBJ1-5	.	TRBV28	.
CASSLGTDINEKLFF	TGCGCCAGCAGCTTGGGAACAGATATTAATGAAAAACTGTTTTTT	TRBJ1-4	.	TRBV5-1	.
CASSLGTSVEETQYF	TGTGCCAGCAGCCTCGGGACTAGCGTAGAAGAGACCCAGTACTTC	TRBJ2-5	TRBD2	TRBV4-2	.
CASSPTSYEQYF	TGTGCCAGCAGCCCCACATCCTACGAGCAGTACTTC	TRBJ2-7	.	TRBV14	.
CASKGSGAYNEQFF	TGTGCCAGCAAGGGTAGCGGGGCATACAATGAGCAGTTCTTC	TRBJ2-1	TRBD2	TRBV6-5	.
CARDRAAGELFF	TGTGCCAGGGACAGGGCGGCCGGGGAGCTGTTTTTT	TRBJ2-2	TRBD1	TRBV30	.
CASSTQGAGSTDTQYF	TGTGCCAGTAGTACGCAGGGGGCAGGCAGCACAGATACGCAGTATTTT	TRBJ2-3	TRBD1	TRBV19	.
CASTSTGELFF	TGCGCCAGCACCTCCACCGGGGAGCTGTTTTTT	TRBJ2-2	.	TRBV5-1	few